The sequence of this T cell receptor beta chain was determined in a study of vaccination effects on CD4 cells after COVID-19. Repertoires were generated with immunoSEQ multiplex PCR, while TCRdb's copy carries only in-frame clones and drops some. Among about 70,000 clones listed, more than 65% were seen once. A remark on this clone: Its antigen is as yet unknown.

V was trimmed by 4 bases and J by 7 bases, leaving 20 bases between them. The CDR3 sequence is 16 residues long. Germline lookup yields CDR1 SGDLS and CDR2 YYNGEE. Using viral peptide pools, the ViraFEST assay grew out antigen-specific CD4+ T cells prior to sequencing. It was after roughly 11 days of culture that CD4+ T cells were isolated. Documented for the person is a PCR-confirmed SARS-CoV-2 infection occurring between March and December 2020. The source of this sequence is a human donor who had a prior SARS-CoV-2 infection. The sample consisted of CD4+ T cells from PBMCs cultured with HIV peptides, taken before COVID-19 vaccination. Noted subset: HIV-1 Nef peptide pool negative control/reference culture. V usage is TRBV9 and J usage is TRBJ2-2, with D tentatively TRBD1 (7 bases). This CDR3 reads CASSPHQGEAGGELFF. DNA for the CDR3: TGTGCCAGCAGCCCACATCAGGGGGAGGCAGGCGGGGAGCTGTTTTTT. The full variable domain, in which reference TRBV9 and TRBJ2-2 provide the parts outside the CDR3, is DSGVTQTPKHLITATGQRVTLRCSPRSGDLSVYWYQQSLDQGLQFLIQYYNGEERAKGNILERFSAQQFPDLHSELNLSSLELGDSALYFCASSPHQGEAGGELFFGEGSRLTVL.